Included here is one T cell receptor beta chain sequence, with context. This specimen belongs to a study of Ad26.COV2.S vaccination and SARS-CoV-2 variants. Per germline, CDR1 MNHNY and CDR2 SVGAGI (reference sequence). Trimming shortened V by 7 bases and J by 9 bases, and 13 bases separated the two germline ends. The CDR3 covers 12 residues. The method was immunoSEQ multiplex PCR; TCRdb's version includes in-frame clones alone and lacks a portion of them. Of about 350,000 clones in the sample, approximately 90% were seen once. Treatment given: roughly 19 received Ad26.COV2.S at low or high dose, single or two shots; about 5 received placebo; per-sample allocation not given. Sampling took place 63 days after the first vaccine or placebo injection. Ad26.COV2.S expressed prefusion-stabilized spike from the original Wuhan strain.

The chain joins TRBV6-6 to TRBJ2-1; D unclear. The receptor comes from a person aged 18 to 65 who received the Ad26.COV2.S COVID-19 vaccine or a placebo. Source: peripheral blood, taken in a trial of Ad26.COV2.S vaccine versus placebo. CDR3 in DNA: TGTGCCAGCACCCCGCGAGCTGGTGAGCAGTTCTTC. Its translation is CASTPRAGEQFF.